The rows below give T cell receptor beta chains drawn from one sample of a study of technical replicates of blood from several donors. Method: immunoSEQ multiplex PCR; TCRdb's copy keeps in-frame clones and lacks some. The sample consists of some 50,000 clones, approximately 94% of them appearing once. Specimen: T cells isolated from PBMCs. The origin of the receptors is a human donor in good health. The CDR3 runs from the conserved cysteine through the conserved F or W. The order of the fields is D gene, J gene, clone size, V gene, CDR3 protein, CDR3 DNA. D genes are given only for firm matches. The size field is filled for only some rows; it gives once, few, many or a size class.

D: NA
J: TRBJ2-2
size: NA
V: TRBV5-1
CDR3: CASSLGAGDTGELFF
DNA: TGCGCCAGCAGCTTGGGGGCAGGGGACACCGGGGAGCTGTTTTTT

D: NA
J: TRBJ2-7
size: once
V: TRBV6-6
CDR3: CASSYFQSSGYEQYF
DNA: TGTGCCAGCAGTTACTTTCAAAGTTCGGGCTACGAGCAGTACTTC

D: NA
J: TRBJ2-7
size: NA
V: TRBV29-1
CDR3: CSVATGQNPYEQYF
DNA: TGCAGCGTTGCTACAGGGCAAAATCCCTACGAGCAGTACTTC

D: TRBD1
J: TRBJ1-2
size: NA
V: TRBV29-1
CDR3: CSGAGQGFYGYTF
DNA: TGCAGCGGGGCGGGACAGGGGTTCTATGGCTACACCTTC

D: NA
J: TRBJ1-1
size: NA
V: TRBV5-4
CDR3: CASNTYGGENTEAFF
DNA: TGTGCCAGCAACACTTACGGGGGGGAGAACACTGAAGCTTTCTTT

D: TRBD2
J: TRBJ2-1
size: NA
V: TRBV5-4
CDR3: CASSFSREGRSTYNEQFF
DNA: TGTGCCAGCAGCTTTTCGCGGGAGGGCAGGTCGACCTACAATGAGCAGTTCTTC

D: NA
J: TRBJ2-7
size: NA
V: TRBV7-6
CDR3: CASNIKRRPLITSENAYEQYF
DNA: TGTGCCAGCAACATAAAGCGGAGACCACTGATAACCTCAGAGAACGCCTACGAGCAGTACTTC

D: NA
J: TRBJ2-7
size: NA
V: TRBV9
CDR3: CASSVDSGYEQYF
DNA: TGTGCCAGCAGCGTCGATAGCGGATACGAGCAGTACTTC

D: NA
J: TRBJ1-2
size: NA
V: TRBV28
CDR3: CATGTRAYYGYTF
DNA: TGTGCCACCGGAACGAGGGCTTACTATGGCTACACCTTC

D: NA
J: TRBJ2-1
size: NA
V: TRBV7-2
CDR3: CASSFLVNEQFF
DNA: TGTGCCAGCAGCTTTCTAGTCAATGAGCAGTTCTTC

D: TRBD1
J: TRBJ1-2
size: few
V: TRBV10-2
CDR3: CASRDTGGSNYGYTF
DNA: TGCGCCAGCAGAGATACAGGGGGCTCCAACTATGGCTACACCTTC

D: NA
J: TRBJ2-1
size: NA
V: TRBV7-6
CDR3: CASSLGRRHRYNEQFF
DNA: TGTGCCAGCAGCTTAGGCCGGCGACATCGATACAATGAGCAGTTCTTC

D: NA
J: TRBJ1-1
size: NA
V: TRBV10-1
CDR3: CASSTFRELNTEAFF
DNA: TGCGCCAGCAGTACCTTCAGGGAACTGAACACTGAAGCTTTCTTT

D: NA
J: TRBJ1-2
size: NA
V: TRBV6-5
CDR3: CASSITGSNYGYTF
DNA: TGTGCCAGCAGCATAACAGGGTCCAACTATGGCTACACCTTC

D: NA
J: TRBJ2-3
size: NA
V: TRBV9
CDR3: CASSPPETDTQYF
DNA: TGTGCCAGCAGCCCCCCGGAGACAGATACGCAGTATTTT

D: TRBD1
J: TRBJ1-5
size: NA
V: TRBV16
CDR3: CASSHLSRGSDQPQHF
DNA: TGTGCCAGCAGCCACCTGAGCAGGGGGTCGGATCAGCCCCAGCATTTT

D: TRBD1
J: TRBJ1-2
size: NA
V: TRBV13
CDR3: CASSTGQHGYTF
DNA: TGTGCCAGCAGCACGGGACAGCATGGGTACACCTTC

D: NA
J: TRBJ1-5
size: few
V: TRBV10-2
CDR3: CASSDVGWASAGQPQHF
DNA: TGCGCCAGCAGTGATGTCGGTTGGGCATCGGCAGGCCAGCCCCAGCATTTT

D: TRBD1
J: TRBJ2-1
size: NA
V: TRBV7-3
CDR3: CASSLRDRGHNEQFF
DNA: TGTGCCAGCAGCTTAAGGGACAGGGGGCACAATGAGCAGTTCTTC

D: TRBD1
J: TRBJ1-1
size: NA
V: TRBV18
CDR3: CASSLNSPGGYTEAFF
DNA: TGTGCCAGCTCACTAAATAGTCCAGGGGGTTACACTGAAGCTTTCTTT

D: NA
J: TRBJ2-7
size: NA
V: TRBV6-5
CDR3: CASSYGAGTNYEQYF
DNA: TGTGCCAGCAGTTACGGGGCGGGGACCAACTACGAGCAGTACTTC

D: NA
J: TRBJ2-2
size: NA
V: TRBV11-3
CDR3: CASSLLQGNGELFF
DNA: TGTGCCAGCAGCTTACTCCAGGGCAACGGGGAGCTGTTTTTT

D: TRBD2
J: TRBJ2-1
size: NA
V: TRBV11-3
CDR3: CASSPRTSGGVSQFF
DNA: TGTGCCAGCAGCCCCAGGACTAGCGGGGGGGTTTCGCAGTTCTTC

D: TRBD2
J: TRBJ2-7
size: NA
V: TRBV15
CDR3: CATMLSGSNEQYF
DNA: TGTGCCACCATGCTGAGCGGGAGCAACGAGCAGTACTTC

D: TRBD2
J: TRBJ2-2
size: NA
V: TRBV7-3
CDR3: CASSTPAGGNTGELFF
DNA: TGTGCCAGCAGCACCCCAGCGGGGGGGAACACCGGGGAGCTGTTTTTT

D: NA
J: TRBJ2-7
size: once
V: TRBV5-1
CDR3: CASSLDSGAYEQYF
DNA: TGCGCCAGCAGCTTGGACAGTGGCGCCTACGAGCAGTACTTC

D: NA
J: TRBJ2-5
size: few
V: TRBV7-6
CDR3: CASSLDVGGETQYF
DNA: TGTGCCAGCAGCTTAGATGTTGGCGGGGAGACCCAGTACTTC

D: TRBD1
J: TRBJ1-2
size: NA
V: TRBV7-8
CDR3: CAPDLGDRGDYGYTF
DNA: TGTGCCCCGGATTTGGGAGACAGGGGCGACTATGGCTACACCTTC

D: NA
J: TRBJ1-1
size: NA
V: TRBV7-9
CDR3: CASSAYVESEAFF
DNA: TGTGCCAGCAGCGCGTATGTGGAGTCTGAAGCTTTCTTT

D: TRBD2
J: TRBJ2-2
size: NA
V: TRBV10-3
CDR3: CAISETSGRTAGELFF
DNA: TGTGCCATCAGTGAGACTAGCGGGAGGACCGCCGGGGAGCTGTTTTTT

D: NA
J: TRBJ2-2
size: once
V: TRBV14
CDR3: CASSLAGVWTGELFF
DNA: TGTGCCAGCAGCCTTGCAGGGGTTTGGACCGGGGAGCTGTTTTTT

D: TRBD2
J: TRBJ2-2
size: NA
V: TRBV11-3
CDR3: CASSLGGRDTGELFF
DNA: TGTGCCAGCAGCTTAGGCGGGAGGGACACCGGGGAGCTGTTTTTT

D: TRBD1
J: TRBJ2-1
size: NA
V: TRBV11-3
CDR3: CASSASRRTGGAKSYNEQFF
DNA: TGTGCCAGCAGCGCCTCGAGGAGGACAGGGGGCGCGAAATCCTACAATGAGCAGTTCTTC

D: TRBD2
J: TRBJ2-7
size: NA
V: TRBV5-4
CDR3: CASSSGLAYEQYF
DNA: TGTGCCAGCAGCTCAGGACTAGCTTACGAGCAGTACTTC

D: TRBD1
J: TRBJ2-2
size: NA
V: TRBV7-9
CDR3: CASSFNFMRQGTGTGELFF
DNA: TGTGCCAGCAGCTTTAATTTTATGCGACAGGGCACGGGGACCGGGGAGCTGTTTTTT

D: NA
J: TRBJ2-3
size: NA
V: TRBV7-9
CDR3: CASSLAGLQSDTQYF
DNA: TGTGCCAGCAGCTTAGCGGGACTGCAATCAGATACGCAGTATTTT

D: NA
J: TRBJ2-7
size: NA
V: TRBV29-1
CDR3: CSANRDSYEQYF
DNA: TGCAGCGCTAACAGGGACTCCTACGAGCAGTACTTC

D: NA
J: TRBJ2-2
size: NA
V: TRBV6-6
CDR3: CASSYYQTGELFF
DNA: TGTGCCAGCAGTTACTACCAGACCGGGGAGCTGTTTTTT

D: NA
J: TRBJ1-5
size: few
V: TRBV6-5
CDR3: CASSYHRSNQPQHF
DNA: TGTGCCAGCAGTTACCACAGAAGCAATCAGCCCCAGCATTTT

D: TRBD2
J: TRBJ2-3
size: NA
V: TRBV10-3
CDR3: CAINRQRGVDTQYF
DNA: TGTGCCATCAATCGACAGCGGGGGGTAGATACGCAGTATTTT

D: NA
J: TRBJ1-2
size: NA
V: TRBV5-1
CDR3: CASSLAPTGSPSYGYTF
DNA: TGCGCCAGCAGCTTGGCGCCAACAGGGTCACCTTCCTATGGCTACACCTTC

D: NA
J: TRBJ2-3
size: NA
V: TRBV11-2
CDR3: CASSPVGYVTDTQYF
DNA: TGTGCCAGCAGCCCCGTCGGGTACGTGACAGATACGCAGTATTTT

D: NA
J: TRBJ1-3
size: NA
V: TRBV5-1
CDR3: CASSSIPSGNTIYF
DNA: TGCGCCAGCAGCTCCATCCCCTCTGGAAACACCATATATTTT

D: TRBD1
J: TRBJ1-1
size: NA
V: TRBV5-1
CDR3: CASSLADRGDTEAFF
DNA: TGCGCCAGCAGCTTGGCTGACAGGGGGGACACTGAAGCTTTCTTT

D: TRBD2
J: TRBJ2-7
size: NA
V: TRBV5-6
CDR3: CASSLITSGSDEQYF
DNA: TGTGCCAGCAGCTTGATAACTAGCGGGAGCGACGAGCAGTACTTC

D: TRBD1
J: TRBJ2-7
size: NA
V: TRBV18
CDR3: CASSPTDRVRLVDEQYF
DNA: TGTGCCAGCTCACCGACGGACAGGGTACGACTCGTGGACGAGCAGTACTTC

D: NA
J: TRBJ2-7
size: NA
V: TRBV5-1
CDR3: CASVGVSPYEQYF
DNA: TGCGCCAGCGTAGGGGTGTCCCCCTACGAGCAGTACTTC

D: NA
J: TRBJ2-2
size: NA
V: TRBV29-1
CDR3: CSVEGGANTGELFF
DNA: TGCAGCGTTGAGGGGGGAGCGAACACCGGGGAGCTGTTTTTT

D: TRBD1
J: TRBJ1-5
size: few
V: TRBV5-1
CDR3: CASSLEGTVNQPQHF
DNA: TGCGCCAGCAGCTTGGAAGGGACAGTTAATCAGCCCCAGCATTTT

D: TRBD2
J: TRBJ2-7
size: NA
V: TRBV5-1
CDR3: CASSLAGTSGGDEQYF
DNA: TGCGCCAGCAGCTTGGCCGGTACTAGCGGGGGTGACGAGCAGTACTTC

D: TRBD1
J: TRBJ1-5
size: NA
V: TRBV28
CDR3: CASIQGVNQPQHF
DNA: TGTGCCAGCATTCAGGGGGTAAATCAGCCCCAGCATTTT

D: NA
J: TRBJ1-3
size: NA
V: TRBV28
CDR3: CASSLSGSGNTIYF
DNA: TGTGCCAGCAGTTTATCCGGCTCTGGAAACACCATATATTTT